This TCR beta chain was retrieved from a study of blood T cells in healthy people across ages. Alongside a J-beta primer mix, a sample-barcoded 5' primer served in a second PCR lasting roughly 7 to 12 cycles. Through a template-switch adaptor with 12 random nucleotides, each cDNA molecule received a tag. TCRdb used MiXCR to reprocess the 5' RACE reads, holding one entry per CDR3 protein. Here the sample spans approximately 1.5 million distinct CDR3 sequences, 34% being singletons. The CDR3 sequence is 16 residues long. V is TRBV21-1 and J is TRBJ1-5; the D call in the table, TRBD1, was not verified against the DNA. TRBV21-1 is recorded as a pseudogene. This TCR was sampled from a woman in her twenties or thirties in good health. Sequencing was carried out using blood. CDR3 residues: CASSKLGAGGYQPQHF. CDR3 in DNA: TGTGCCAGCAGCAAACTGGGCGCAGGGGGCTATCAGCCCCAGCATTTT.